This TCR beta chain was sequenced during a study of OX40 agonist ivuxolimab in advanced cancers. Repertoires were generated with immunoSEQ multiplex PCR, while TCRdb's copy carries only in-frame clones and drops some. The sample contains approximately 90,000 clones, 75% to 90% of which appear only once. The CDR3 has 14 amino acids. Trimming removed 0 bases at V and 7 bases at J, with 15 bases between. Looked up from germline, CDR1 is GTSNPN and CDR2 is SVGIG (reference sequence). This clonotype was obtained from an adult with an advanced solid tumor such as melanoma, head and neck, liver or kidney cancer. V usage is TRBV30 and J usage is TRBJ1-1; D is undetermined. The source was CD4+ or CD8+ T cells sorted from blood, collected in a trial of the OX40 agonist ivuxolimab. The CDR3 DNA follows: TGTGCCTGGAGTGTACTCGGCGGTGCTTATGAAGCTTTCTTT. Protein product: CAWSVLGGAYEAFF.